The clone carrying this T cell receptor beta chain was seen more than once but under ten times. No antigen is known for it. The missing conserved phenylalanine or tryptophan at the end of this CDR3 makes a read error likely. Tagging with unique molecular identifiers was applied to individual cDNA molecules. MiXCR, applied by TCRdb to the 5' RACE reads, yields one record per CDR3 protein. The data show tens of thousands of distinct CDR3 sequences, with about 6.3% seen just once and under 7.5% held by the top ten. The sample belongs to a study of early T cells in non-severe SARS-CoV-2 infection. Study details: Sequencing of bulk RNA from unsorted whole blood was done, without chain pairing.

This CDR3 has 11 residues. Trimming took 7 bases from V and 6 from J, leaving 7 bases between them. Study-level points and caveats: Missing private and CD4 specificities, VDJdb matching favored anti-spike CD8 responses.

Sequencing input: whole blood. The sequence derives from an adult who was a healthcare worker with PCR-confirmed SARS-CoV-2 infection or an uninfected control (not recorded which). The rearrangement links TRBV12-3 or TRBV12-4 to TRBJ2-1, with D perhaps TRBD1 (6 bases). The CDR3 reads CASTRGNEQFS. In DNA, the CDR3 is TGTGCCAGCACCAGGGGCAATGAGCAGTTCTCC.